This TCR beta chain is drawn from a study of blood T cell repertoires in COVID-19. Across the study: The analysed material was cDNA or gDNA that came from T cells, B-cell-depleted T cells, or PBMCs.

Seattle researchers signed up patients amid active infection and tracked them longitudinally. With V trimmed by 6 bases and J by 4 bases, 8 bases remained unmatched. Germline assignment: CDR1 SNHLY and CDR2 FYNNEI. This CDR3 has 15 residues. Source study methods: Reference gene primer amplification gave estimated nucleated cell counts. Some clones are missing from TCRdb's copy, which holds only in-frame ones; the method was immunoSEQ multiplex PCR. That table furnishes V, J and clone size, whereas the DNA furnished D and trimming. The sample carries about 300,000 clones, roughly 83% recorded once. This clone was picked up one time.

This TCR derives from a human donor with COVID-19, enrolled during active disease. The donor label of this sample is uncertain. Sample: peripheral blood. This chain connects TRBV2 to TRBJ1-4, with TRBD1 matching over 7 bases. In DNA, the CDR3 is TGTGCCAGCAGACCAAGGACAGGAGTTAATGAAAAACTGTTTTTT. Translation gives CASRPRTGVNEKLFF.